One sample yielded the 27 T cell receptor beta chains listed below, sequenced in a study of radiotherapy plus CTLA-4 blockade in lung cancer. The assay was immunoSEQ multiplex PCR, and TCRdb's table has in-frame clones only and misses some. The sample holds 90,000 or so clones, 83% seen once. This sample comprised peripheral blood, obtained from a patient treated with radiotherapy plus ipilimumab. The origin of the receptors is a human donor with non-small cell lung cancer who had stable disease on radiotherapy plus ipilimumab.

This chain connects TRBV7-3 to TRBJ2-7, with D possibly being TRBD1 or TRBD2 (5 bases each). This CDR3 spans 14 amino acids. Germline CDR1 reads SGHTA; CDR2 reads FQGTGA. V lost 2 bases to trimming and J lost 7 bases, with 15 bases between them. The CDR3 nucleotides read TGTGCCAGCAGCTTAGATTCGAGGGGTAGAGAGCAGTACTTC. Translated: CASSLDSRGREQYF.

The chain is built from TRBV7-9 and TRBJ2-1; 7 bases are shared with TRBD2. V was pared by 5 bases and J by 2 bases, with 6 bases of the junction left unmatched. This CDR3 contains 15 residues. Looked up from germline, CDR1 is SEHNR and CDR2 is FQNEAQ (reference sequence). CDR3 sequence reads: CASSRTSFPYNEQFF. As DNA, the CDR3 is TGTGCCAGCAGCCGGACTAGTTTCCCCTACAATGAGCAGTTCTTC.

The chain has TRBV4-2 and TRBJ1-5, with D possibly TRBD1 on 5 matching bases. CDR1 and CDR2 (germline): LGHNA, YNFKEQ. The CDR3 has 17 amino acids. Trimming left V 0 bases short and J 0 bases short, with 12 bases between. CDR3 loop: CASSQDRGSNSNQPQHF. The CDR3 DNA reads as TGTGCCAGCAGCCAAGATCGGGGGTCAAATAGCAATCAGCCCCAGCATTTT.

A few counts support this clone. V gene TRBV7-8 combines with J gene TRBJ1-5; 9 bases fit TRBD1. This CDR3 comprises 14 residues. Germline CDR1 is SGHVS and CDR2 is FQNEAQ. V was clipped by 5 bases and J by 5 bases; unmatched bases: 4. The CDR3 here is CASSPDRGDQPQHF. The DNA of the CDR3 is TGTGCCAGCAGCCCGGACAGGGGAGATCAGCCCCAGCATTTT.

V gene TRBV28 combines with J gene TRBJ1-1, with D hard to call. CDR1 MDHEN and CDR2 SYDVKM come from the germline V gene. This CDR3 has 11 residues. The V end was cut by 5 bases, the J end by 7 bases, with 8 bases between. The CDR3 reads CASSTANEAFF. The CDR3 bases are TGTGCCAGCAGTACAGCTAATGAAGCTTTCTTT.

The chain employs TRBV28 and TRBJ1-5; 7 bases match TRBD1. The CDR3 is made up of 14 amino acids. Germline V gives CDR1 MDHEN, CDR2 SYDVKM. V lost 8 bases and J lost 5; bases outside the gene matches: 9. The CDR3 spells CASQQGWRDQPQHF. The DNA for the CDR3 is TGTGCCAGCCAACAGGGGTGGAGGGATCAGCCCCAGCATTTT.

The V call is TRBV7-9, the J call TRBJ1-1; D may be TRBD1 (6 bases). Trimming left V 5 bases short and J 2 bases short, with 15 bases between. Germline V gene data show CDR1 as SEHNR and CDR2 as FQNEAQ (reference sequence). The CDR3 runs to 15 residues. The CDR3 is CASSVQGPTNTEAFF. The CDR3 DNA is TGTGCCAGCAGCGTACAGGGTCCGACCAACACTGAAGCTTTCTTT.

CDR3 amino acids: CASSFTGAGELFF. In nucleotides, the CDR3 is TGCGCCAGCAGCTTCACAGGGGCCGGGGAGCTGTTTTTT. The chain couples TRBV5-1 to TRBJ2-2; 7 nucleotides line up with TRBD1. Germline assignment: CDR1 SGHRS and CDR2 YFSETQ. V was pared by 2 bases and J by 6 bases, with 1 base of the junction left unmatched. CDR3 length: 13 residues.

This chain connects TRBV2 to TRBJ2-3, with no clear D. Deletions cut 6 bases from V and 5 bases from J, with 3 bases between. This CDR3 is 10 amino acids long. Germline values: CDR1 SNHLY, CDR2 FYNNEI. The CDR3 DNA sequence: TGTGCCAGCAGAGGAGATACGCAGTATTTT. It encodes CASRGDTQYF.

V usage is TRBV7-2 and J usage is TRBJ1-1; TRBD1 matches at 7 bases. Germline loops: CDR1 SGHTA, CDR2 FQGNSA. CDR3 length: 15 amino acids. V lost 5 bases to trimming and J lost 5 bases; unmatched junction nucleotides: 11. This chain's CDR3 is CASSQRQGRNTEAFF. DNA of the CDR3: TGTGCCAGCAGCCAGCGACAGGGTAGGAATACTGAAGCTTTCTTT.

The chain links TRBV6-5 to TRBJ2-7; 9 bases fit TRBD1. The J segment lost 1 base and the V segment lost 6 bases, leaving 7 bases of the junction unmatched. The CDR3 spans 15 residues. Germline V CDR1 and CDR2: MNHEY, SVGAGI. The chain's CDR3 is CASSTGTGRSYEQYF. The DNA for the CDR3 is TGTGCCAGCAGCACCGGGACAGGGAGGTCCTACGAGCAGTACTTC.

V gene TRBV21-1 combines with J gene TRBJ2-7; the table's D call, TRBD1, has no DNA check behind it. TRBV21-1 is tagged as a pseudogene. The CDR3 consists of 16 residues. The CDR3 region has the DNA TGTGCCAGCAGCGCCTTAGAACAGGGTAGAGTCTACGAGCAGTACTTC. Translated, it gives CASSALEQGRVYEQYF.

The chain couples TRBV28 to TRBJ1-1, with 7 bases that match TRBD1. After removal of 6 bases from V and 8 bases from J, the junction contained 6 bases not matched to a gene. CDR3 size: 12 residues. The V gene's germline CDR1 is MDHEN and CDR2 SYDVKM. The CDR3 is CASRSQGWEAFF. The CDR3, as DNA: TGTGCCAGCAGATCACAGGGGTGGGAAGCTTTCTTT.

The rearrangement uses TRBV4-1 and TRBJ2-1, with 14 bases lining up with TRBD2. CDR1 MGHRA and CDR2 YSYEKL come from the germline V gene. CDR3 size: 20 residues. V was pared by 0 bases and J by 7 bases, with 14 bases of the junction left unmatched. CDR3 sequence reads: CASSQEGGEGLAGDKNEQFF. The CDR3 DNA sequence: TGCGCCAGCAGCCAAGAGGGGGGGGAGGGACTAGCGGGAGATAAGAATGAGCAGTTCTTC.

The V and J genes are TRBV5-4 and TRBJ1-6, with D uncertain. The CDR3 extends over 15 amino acids. V gave up 4 bases and J gave up 0 bases, with 8 bases separating them. Germline lookup yields CDR1 SGHNT and CDR2 YYREEE (reference sequence). The CDR3 nucleotides read TGTGCCAGCAGCCTCCAGAGCTCCTATAATTCACCCCTCCACTTT. Encoded protein: CASSLQSSYNSPLHF.

V and J are TRBV15 and TRBJ1-4; no firm D call. This CDR3 is 14 amino acids long. Trimming cost V 8 bases and J 4 bases, with 14 bases left between them. Per germline, CDR1 LNHNV and CDR2 YYDKDF (reference sequence). CDR3 DNA: TGTGCCACCTCTCGGGGTGGCGGTAATGAAAAACTGTTTTTT. Protein product: CATSRGGGNEKLFF.

Here the CDR3 DNA reads TGCGCCAGCAGCTTGGACGGGGATACGCAGTATTTT. Protein: CASSLDGDTQYF. The rearrangement links TRBV5-1 to TRBJ2-3; D ambiguous. Germline-derived CDR1 and CDR2 are SGHRS and YFSETQ. There are 12 residues in the CDR3. V was pared by 0 bases and J by 6 bases, with 5 bases between.

The chain couples TRBV7-9 to TRBJ2-3; maybe TRBD2 (6 bases). V lost 5 bases to trimming and J lost 4 bases, with 16 bases between them. This CDR3 region has 15 residues. Germline lookup yields CDR1 SEHNR and CDR2 FQNEAQ (reference sequence). The chain's CDR3 is CASSTAGPDADTQYF. The CDR3 nucleotides read TGTGCCAGCAGCACCGCGGGACCCGATGCAGATACGCAGTATTTT.

This chain uses TRBV6-5 with TRBJ2-7; TRBD1 is a possible D gene (7 bases). The CDR3 is 14 amino acids. Trimming left V 6 bases short and J 0 bases short, with 12 bases between. Germline CDR1 MNHEY, CDR2 SVGAGI. The CDR3 DNA reads as TGTGCCAGCAGGCGGGACAGATACTCCTACGAGCAGTACTTC. Residues: CASRRDRYSYEQYF.

The chain joins TRBV11-2 to TRBJ1-5; the D gene is possibly TRBD1 (5 bases). Trimming took off 3 bases at V and 5 bases at J, with 8 bases between the two ends. The V gene's germline CDR1 is SGHAT and CDR2 FQNNGV. This CDR3 contains 13 residues. Here the CDR3 DNA reads TGTGCCAGCAGCTTGGGGCCGGATCAGCCCCAGCATTTT. Protein product: CASSLGPDQPQHF.

The J gene is TRBJ2-1, the V gene TRBV15; perhaps TRBD1 as D (6 bases). CDR3 length: 15 residues. Trimming left V 3 bases short and J 4 bases short, with 13 bases between. The V gene's germline CDR1 is LNHNV and CDR2 YYDKDF (reference sequence). CDR3 loop: CATSRGVDSYNEQFF. The CDR3, as DNA: TGTGCCACCAGCAGGGGGGTGGACAGTTACAATGAGCAGTTCTTC.

This chain links TRBV28 with TRBJ2-1, with D possibly TRBD1 on 5 matching bases. Trimming took off 7 bases at V and 9 bases at J, with 13 bases between the two ends. The CDR3 sequence is 12 residues long. Germline V gene lookup returns CDR1 MDHEN and CDR2 SYDVKM. The CDR3 is CASTRRTGEQFF. The CDR3 DNA is TGTGCCAGCACCCGCCGTACAGGTGAGCAGTTCTTC. Using reference TRBV28 and TRBJ2-1 for the parts outside the CDR3, the full variable domain is DVKVTQSSRYLVKRTGEKVFLECVQDMDHENMFWYRQDPGLGLRLIYFSYDVKMKEKGDIPEGYSVSREKKERFSLILESASTNQTSMYLCASTRRTGEQFFGPGTRLTVL.

The V gene is TRBV5-4, the J gene TRBJ2-2, with 8 nucleotides matching TRBD2. The germline gives CDR1 SGHNT, CDR2 YYREEE (reference sequence). Trimming cost V 3 bases and J 7 bases; bases outside gene matches: 5. The CDR3 sequence is 14 residues long. This chain's CDR3 is CASSWGLVGGELFF. The CDR3 nucleotides are TGTGCCAGCAGCTGGGGACTAGTTGGCGGGGAGCTGTTTTTT.

This rearrangement joins TRBV5-4 to TRBJ2-2, with D possibly matching TRBD2 (6 bases). V shed 3 bases and J shed 6 bases, with 12 bases lying between them. Germline assignment: CDR1 SGHNT and CDR2 YYREEE (reference sequence). The CDR3 is made up of 14 amino acids. CDR3 bases: TGTGCCAGCAGCTGGGGACTTGTTTCCGGGGAGCTGTTTTTT. This encodes CASSWGLVSGELFF.

This clone occurred once. The chain carries TRBV27 and TRBJ2-6; D not resolved. Germline CDR1 reads MNHEY; CDR2 reads SMNVEV (reference sequence). The length of the CDR3 is 16 residues. Trimming removed 6 bases at V and 0 bases at J, with 12 bases between. CDR3 nucleotide sequence: TGTGCCAGCAGCGGTATTGGGCCCTCTGGGGCCAACGTCCTGACTTTC. Encoded protein: CASSGIGPSGANVLTF.

The gene calls are TRBV27 and TRBJ2-1, with 9 bases lining up with TRBD2. Germline V gene lookup returns CDR1 MNHEY and CDR2 SMNVEV (reference sequence). The CDR3 extends over 14 amino acids. With V trimmed by 9 bases and J by 4 bases, 7 bases remained unmatched. Here the CDR3 DNA reads TGTGCCAGTGGGGAGCGGGAGGTTTACAATGAGCAGTTCTTC. Its protein is CASGEREVYNEQFF.

The chain is built from TRBV28 and TRBJ1-4; TRBD1 agrees at 9 bases. From germline, CDR1 is MDHEN and CDR2 SYDVKM. V gave up 5 bases and J gave up 8 bases; unmatched junction bases: 6. This CDR3 contains 14 residues. Written as DNA, the CDR3 is TGTGCCAGCAGTACAGGGGGCGCCGAAGAAAAACTGTTTTTT. Protein product: CASSTGGAEEKLFF.